One and the same sample provided the 24 T cell receptor beta chains below, sequenced in a study of blood T cell repertoires in COVID-19. TCRdb keeps only in-frame clones here, not all; method: immunoSEQ multiplex PCR. The sample lists roughly 380,000 clones, about 90% occurring once. Sequencing used PBMCs or T cells enriched from blood (not recorded which). These receptors originate from a woman in her twenties or thirties who had been exposed to COVID-19.

This chain uses TRBV27 with TRBJ2-1; TRBD2 aligns across 7 bases. Germline V gives CDR1 MNHEY, CDR2 SMNVEV (reference sequence). J was trimmed by 3 bases and V by 3 bases; bases with no gene match: 5. CDR3 length equals 15 residues. DNA for the CDR3: TGTGCCAGCAGTTTCAGAACTAGCGTCTACAATGAGCAGTTCTTC. The encoded protein is CASSFRTSVYNEQFF.

The J gene is TRBJ2-2, the V gene TRBV18; 14 nucleotides line up with TRBD2. The CDR3 covers 17 residues. Germline V gene lookup returns CDR1 KGHSH and CDR2 LQKENI. The trim removed 1 base at V and 3 bases at J, leaving 1 base unmatched. CDR3 loop: CASSPLGLAGDTGELFF. The CDR3 nucleotides read TGTGCCAGCTCACCACTGGGACTAGCGGGAGACACCGGGGAGCTGTTTTTT.

V gene TRBV14 combines with J gene TRBJ2-7; TRBD2 matches at 12 bases. The CDR3 covers 20 residues. Trimming cost V 4 bases and J 0 bases; bases outside gene matches: 16. CDR1 is SGHDN and CDR2 is FVKESK in the germline V gene. Here the CDR3 reads CASSLHHPSTSGRSSYEQYF. CDR3 nucleotides: TGTGCCAGCAGCCTCCATCACCCTTCAACTAGCGGGAGGTCCTCCTACGAGCAGTACTTC.

This clone appeared a single time. The chain is built from TRBV9 and TRBJ2-3; tentative D call: TRBD2 (6 bases). V shed 1 base and J shed 1 base, with 10 bases lying between them. The CDR3 loop spans 15 amino acids. Germline values: CDR1 SGDLS, CDR2 YYNGEE. CDR3 sequence (DNA): TGTGCCAGCAGCGTACTCCAGCGGGGCACAGATACGCAGTATTTT. Translation: CASSVLQRGTDTQYF.

This chain joins TRBV6-5 and TRBJ1-1, with 10 bases aligning to TRBD1. The J segment lost 9 bases and the V segment lost 6 bases, leaving 10 bases of the junction unmatched. Germline CDR1 reads MNHEY; CDR2 reads SVGAGI. CDR3 size: 14 residues. The CDR3, as DNA: TGTGCCAGCAGCCCCTCAGGGACAGGGGCTAAAGCTTTCTTT. Its translation is CASSPSGTGAKAFF.

The table lists this clone with a few counts. CDR3 protein: CASTRGIRETQYF. The CDR3 bases are TGTGCCAGCACCCGCGGGATACGAGAGACCCAGTACTTC. The chain joins TRBV2 to TRBJ2-5; possible D gene TRBD2, 6 bases. The CDR3 loop spans 13 amino acids. Germline CDR1 is SNHLY and CDR2 is FYNNEI. V shed 7 bases and J shed 4 bases, with 13 bases lying between them. Using reference TRBV2 and TRBJ2-5 for the parts outside the CDR3, the full variable domain is EPEVTQTPSHQVTQMGQEVILRCVPISNHLYFYWYRQILGQKVEFLVSFYNNEISEKSEIFDDQFSVERPDGSNFTLKIRSTKLEDSAMYFCASTRGIRETQYFGPGTRLLVL.

V usage is TRBV11-2 and J usage is TRBJ2-7; 10 bases agree with TRBD1. This CDR3 is built from 14 residues. Germline loops: CDR1 SGHAT, CDR2 FQNNGV. V lost 3 bases to trimming and J lost 6 bases; unmatched junction nucleotides: 5. This chain's CDR3 is CASSFGTGVSEQYF. In DNA form, the CDR3 reads TGTGCCAGCAGCTTCGGGACAGGGGTAAGCGAGCAGTACTTC. Full variable domain (outside the CDR3, taken from reference TRBV11-2 and TRBJ2-7): EAGVAQSPRYKIIEKRQSVAFWCNPISGHATLYWYQQILGQGPKLLIQFQNNGVVDDSQLPKDRFSAERLKGVDSTLKIQPAKLEDSAVYLCASSFGTGVSEQYFGPGTRLTVT.

This clone was found once. The chain has TRBV27 and TRBJ2-3, with TRBD2 matching over 9 bases. Germline CDR1 MNHEY, CDR2 SMNVEV (reference sequence). The CDR3 sequence is 18 residues long. V lost 10 bases to trimming and J lost 0 bases; unmatched junction nucleotides: 17. CDR3 amino acids: CATWSSIGTSSSTDTQYF. CDR3 DNA sequence: TGTGCCACCTGGAGCTCGATAGGGACTAGCTCAAGCACAGATACGCAGTATTTT.

The rearrangement joins TRBV19 to TRBJ2-1; TRBD2 matches at 11 bases. CDR3 size: 16 residues. J was trimmed by 5 bases and V by 0 bases; bases with no gene match: 3. CDR1 is LNHDA and CDR2 is SQIVND in the germline V gene (reference sequence). The CDR3 coding sequence is TGTGCCAGTAGTATAGAGGCTAGCGGGAGGAACAATGAGCAGTTCTTC. Its protein product is CASSIEASGRNNEQFF.

This chain connects TRBV25-1 to TRBJ2-2; D is ambiguous. CDR1 is MGHDK, CDR2 SYGVNS, per germline. Between the trimmed V and J ends, which lost 2 bases and 7 bases, there was a span of 11 bases. The CDR3 has 14 amino acids. CDR3 DNA: TGTGCCAGCAGTGAAACCACAACGGGCGGGGAGCTGTTTTTT. Translated, it gives CASSETTTGGELFF.

A few counts support this clone. This chain connects TRBV11-1 to TRBJ2-2; D may be TRBD1 (5 bases). The length of the CDR3 is 14 residues. The germline V and J ends were trimmed by 5 bases and 5 bases, with 12 bases remaining between them. Germline CDR1 and CDR2: SGHAT and FQDESV (reference sequence). The CDR3: CASSVFRTTGELFF. As DNA, the CDR3 is TGTGCCAGCAGCGTCTTTCGGACAACCGGGGAGCTGTTTTTT.

The J gene is TRBJ2-1, the V gene TRBV4-2, with 13 bases matching TRBD2. CDR3 length equals 17 residues. The junction had 4 bases not matched to a gene; V was cut back by 0 bases and J by 5 bases. Looked up from germline, CDR1 is LGHNA and CDR2 is YNFKEQ. The CDR3 sequence is CASSQDLGTSGDNEQFF. As DNA, the CDR3 is TGTGCCAGCAGCCAAGATCTGGGGACTAGCGGGGACAATGAGCAGTTCTTC.

CDR3: CATSRGEGRENSPLHF. The CDR3, as DNA: TGTGCCACCAGCAGAGGGGAGGGCAGGGAGAATTCACCCCTCCACTTT. The chain links TRBV15 to TRBJ1-6; a weak D match, TRBD1 (5 bases). The CDR3 length is 16 residues. V shed 1 base and J shed 7 bases, with 14 bases lying between them. Germline lookup yields CDR1 LNHNV and CDR2 YYDKDF (reference sequence). Using reference TRBV15 and TRBJ1-6 for the parts outside the CDR3, the full variable domain is DAMVIQNPRYQVTQFGKPVTLSCSQTLNHNVMYWYQQKSSQAPKLLFHYYDKDFNNEADTPDNFQSRRPNTSFCFLDIRSPGLGDTAMYLCATSRGEGRENSPLHFGNGTRLTVT.

The CDR3 loop is CASSEPGNEQFF. CDR3 coding DNA: TGTGCCAGCAGTGAGCCCGGGAATGAGCAGTTCTTC. The rearrangement joins TRBV2 to TRBJ2-1; the D is unclear. This CDR3 has 12 residues. Germline-derived CDR1 and CDR2 are SNHLY and FYNNEI. Deletions cut 3 bases from V and 7 bases from J, with 7 bases between. Filled out from reference TRBV2 and TRBJ2-1, the complete variable domain reads EPEVTQTPSHQVTQMGQEVILRCVPISNHLYFYWYRQILGQKVEFLVSFYNNEISEKSEIFDDQFSVERPDGSNFTLKIRSTKLEDSAMYFCASSEPGNEQFFGPGTRLTVL.

This chain connects TRBV5-1 to TRBJ2-1; 16 bases map to TRBD2. Trimming at V came to 0 bases and at J to 3 bases, leaving 6 bases not matched to a gene. CDR1 and CDR2 (germline): SGHRS, YFSETQ. The CDR3 runs to 19 residues. The CDR3 sequence: CASSLVGGLAGGNYNEQFF. The CDR3 DNA is TGCGCCAGCAGCTTGGTTGGGGGACTAGCGGGAGGGAACTACAATGAGCAGTTCTTC.

The CDR3 loop reads CASSPGIGEKLFF. The CDR3 DNA reads TGTGCCAGCAGCCCAGGGATAGGTGAAAAACTGTTTTTT. The J gene is TRBJ1-4, the V gene TRBV27; possibly TRBD1 for D (5 bases). The germline CDR1 and CDR2 sequences are MNHEY and SMNVEV (reference sequence). V was trimmed by 6 bases and J by 7 bases, leaving 12 bases between them. This CDR3 comprises 13 residues. The variable domain in full, with the rest retrieved from reference TRBV27 and TRBJ1-4, is EAQVTQNPRYLITVTGKKLTVTCSQNMNHEYMSWYRQDPGLGLRQIYYSMNVEVTDKGDVPEGYKVSRKEKRNFPLILESPSPNQTSLYFCASSPGIGEKLFFGSGTQLSVL.

V usage is TRBV4-1 and J usage is TRBJ1-4; TRBD1 might be the D (5 bases). The CDR3 is 15 residues long. Looked up from germline, CDR1 is MGHRA and CDR2 is YSYEKL. With 0 bases removed from V and 4 bases from J, the gap between germline ends came to 9 bases. CDR3 bases: TGCGCCAGCAGCCAAGATGGACACGTTAATGAAAAACTGTTTTTT. Amino acid sequence: CASSQDGHVNEKLFF.

The CDR3 reads CASSLVRGNTEAFF. CDR3 nucleotides: TGTGCCAGCAGTTTAGTTCGGGGGAACACTGAAGCTTTCTTT. The V and J genes are TRBV28 and TRBJ1-1; the D is unclear. The CDR3 runs to 14 residues. Between the trimmed V and J ends, which lost 2 bases and 1 base, there was a span of 8 bases. Per the germline V gene, CDR1 is MDHEN and CDR2 is SYDVKM.

The chain employs TRBV13 and TRBJ2-3, with D tentatively TRBD1 (5 bases). Germline V gene data show CDR1 as PRHDT and CDR2 as FYEKMQ (reference sequence). The V end was cut by 4 bases, the J end by 0 bases, with 14 bases between. This CDR3 has 16 amino acids. CDR3 nucleotides: TGTGCCAGCAGCTCAGACAGATTCTCTAGCACAGATACGCAGTATTTT. Translated, it gives CASSSDRFSSTDTQYF.

This clone has a handful of counts. The chain links TRBV14 to TRBJ1-1; D is uncertain. V was clipped by 5 bases and J by 11 bases, with 21 bases between them. The CDR3 sequence is 14 residues long. Germline assignment: CDR1 SGHDN and CDR2 FVKESK. In nucleotides, the CDR3 is TGTGCCAGCAGCTCTCTAAGGGCGGGCACAGCGGCTTTCTTT. It yields the protein CASSSLRAGTAAFF.

The chain has TRBV2 and TRBJ2-4; 10 bases match TRBD1. The length of the CDR3 is 13 residues. Germline CDR1 is SNHLY and CDR2 is FYNNEI. The J segment lost 6 bases and the V segment lost 5 bases, leaving 1 base of the junction unmatched. The CDR3 region has the DNA TGTGCCAGCAGTAGGGACAGGGGAAACATTCAGTACTTC. Its translation is CASSRDRGNIQYF.

The J gene is TRBJ2-7, the V gene TRBV7-2, with D possibly matching TRBD2 (5 bases). Trimming took off 1 base at V and 0 bases at J, with 10 bases between the two ends. The length of the CDR3 is 15 residues. Per the germline V gene, CDR1 is SGHTA and CDR2 is FQGNSA. In DNA, the CDR3 is TGTGCCAGCAGCTTAGTGGGAGTGAGCTCCTACGAGCAGTACTTC. Its translation: CASSLVGVSSYEQYF.

The gene calls are TRBV19 and TRBJ2-6; TRBD2 might be the D (5 bases). Germline CDR1 and CDR2: LNHDA and SQIVND (reference sequence). V was cut by 4 bases and J by 0 bases, with 13 bases left in between. The CDR3 spans 17 residues. DNA of the CDR3: TGTGCCAGTAGTACGAAGACGGGATTCTCTGGGGCCAACGTCCTGACTTTC. This encodes CASSTKTGFSGANVLTF.

The gene calls are TRBV21-1 and TRBJ1-1; the tabulated D call, TRBD1, remains unverified against the DNA. TRBV21-1 is classified as a pseudogene. The CDR3 totals 17 residues. The CDR3 DNA is TGTGCCAGCAACCCCTATGCCTACAGGGAAGGGGGAACTGAAGCTTTCTTT. This gives the protein CASNPYAYREGGTEAFF.